These 23 T cell receptor beta chains share one sample of origin, sequenced in a study of STAT5B mutations in CD4+ large granular lymphocyte leukemia. Method: immunoSEQ multiplex PCR; TCRdb's copy keeps in-frame clones and lacks some. The table has 45,000 to 50,000 clones, 65% to 85% seen once. Sequenced material: CD4+ T cells from blood buffy coats. All receptors come from a human donor in good health.

This clone was recorded only once. This chain links TRBV2 with TRBJ1-4; perhaps TRBD1 as D (6 bases). Germline V gene lookup returns CDR1 SNHLY and CDR2 FYNNEI. Trimming took 11 bases from V and 3 from J, leaving 10 bases between them. The CDR3 consists of 12 residues. Here the CDR3 DNA reads TGTGCCGGAGGGGGGGCTAATGAAAAACTGTTTTTT. Its translation: CAGGGANEKLFF.

The rearrangement uses TRBV19 and TRBJ2-7, with D possibly matching TRBD2 (6 bases). CDR3 size: 14 residues. Germline CDR1 LNHDA, CDR2 SQIVND (reference sequence). Trimming shortened V by 3 bases and J by 3 bases, and 12 bases separated the two germline ends. CDR3 in DNA: TGTGCCAGTAGTATTTATCCGGGAGACTACGAGCAGTACTTC. Translation: CASSIYPGDYEQYF.

V gene TRBV30 combines with J gene TRBJ1-4; no firm D call. Germline V gene sequence: CDR1 GTSNPN, CDR2 SVGIG (reference sequence). The ends were cut back, 2 bases at V and 8 bases at J, with 12 bases in the middle. The CDR3 is 13 residues long. This CDR3 is CAWSRGVREKLFF. CDR3 bases: TGTGCCTGGAGTAGAGGAGTGAGAGAAAAACTGTTTTTT.

This clone appeared a few times. The CDR3 sequence: CAWSVGTGNQPQHF. The DNA for the CDR3 is TGTGCCTGGAGTGTCGGGACAGGGAATCAGCCCCAGCATTTT. The chain carries TRBV30 and TRBJ1-5; 9 bases align to TRBD1. V was clipped by 0 bases and J by 4 bases; unmatched bases: 1. CDR3 size: 14 residues. Germline loops: CDR1 GTSNPN, CDR2 SVGIG (reference sequence).

The rearrangement joins TRBV11-2 to TRBJ1-1, with 9 bases identical to TRBD1. The CDR3 is 13 amino acids. V lost 6 bases and J lost 4; bases outside the gene matches: 3. The germline V gene encodes CDR1 SGHAT and CDR2 FQNNGV. This CDR3 reads CASRSDRGTEAFF. The DNA of the CDR3 is TGTGCCAGCAGGTCGGACAGGGGCACTGAAGCTTTCTTT.

The chain links TRBV18 to TRBJ1-5; 8 bases agree with TRBD1. This CDR3 contains 15 residues. Germline-derived CDR1 and CDR2 are KGHSH and LQKENI. V lost 2 bases to trimming and J lost 7 bases; unmatched junction nucleotides: 7. The CDR3 loop reads CASSPGQGAEQPQHF. The CDR3, as DNA: TGTGCCAGCTCACCAGGGCAGGGGGCAGAACAGCCCCAGCATTTT.

The genes are TRBV30 and TRBJ2-7, with 9 bases that match TRBD1. From germline, CDR1 is GTSNPN and CDR2 SVGIG (reference sequence). J gave up 2 bases and V 8 bases, and 4 bases lay outside the gene matches. This CDR3 contains 12 residues. CDR3 nucleotide sequence: TGTGCCAGTGGGGACAGGGCCTACGAGCAGTACTTC. Protein product: CASGDRAYEQYF.

The chain carries TRBV9 and TRBJ2-1, with D uncertain. The V and J ends lost 2 bases and 5 bases respectively, with 14 bases between them. Germline V lookup: CDR1 SGDLS, CDR2 YYNGEE. The CDR3 is 15 amino acids. DNA of the CDR3: TGTGCCAGCAGCGTTTGGGCGGACGAAAACAATGAGCAGTTCTTC. It yields the protein CASSVWADENNEQFF.

The rearrangement joins TRBV6-1 to TRBJ1-5, with 10 bases identical to TRBD1. CDR3 length: 15 residues. J lost 3 bases, V lost 6 bases, and 5 bases had no gene match. Germline lookup yields CDR1 MNHNS and CDR2 SASEGT. As DNA, the CDR3 is TGTGCCAGCAGGGGGGGACAGGGGAACAATCAGCCCCAGCATTTT. Its translation: CASRGGQGNNQPQHF.

The chain uses TRBV5-8 and TRBJ2-5; D unresolved. V lost 2 bases, J lost 5 bases, and 7 bases lay in between. This CDR3 is 12 amino acids long. CDR1 and CDR2 (germline): SGHTS, YDEGEE. CDR3 DNA sequence: TGTGCCAGCAGCTTTAGGGCTGAGACCCAGTACTTC. It translates to CASSFRAETQYF.

The gene calls are TRBV15 and TRBJ2-2; 14 bases fit TRBD2. V was clipped by 3 bases and J by 6 bases; unmatched bases: 3. Germline CDR1 LNHNV, CDR2 YYDKDF (reference sequence). This CDR3 is built from 16 residues. The CDR3 DNA reads as TGTGCCACCAGCAGGCCGACTAGCGGGAGGGCCGGGGAGCTGTTTTTT. It is translated as CATSRPTSGRAGELFF. Using reference TRBV15 and TRBJ2-2 for the parts outside the CDR3, the full variable domain is DAMVIQNPRYQVTQFGKPVTLSCSQTLNHNVMYWYQQKSSQAPKLLFHYYDKDFNNEADTPDNFQSRRPNTSFCFLDIRSPGLGDTAMYLCATSRPTSGRAGELFFGEGSRLTVL.

The chain is built from TRBV6-5 and TRBJ2-5; 11 bases fit TRBD2. The CDR3 spans 14 residues. Germline-derived CDR1 and CDR2 are MNHEY and SVGAGI. V trimming: 6 bases; J trimming: 5 bases; junction bases outside the gene matches: 5. Here the CDR3 DNA reads TGTGCCAGCAGGGGGACTAGCGGACGGGAGACCCAGTACTTC. This sequence encodes CASRGTSGRETQYF.

The chain couples TRBV7-3 to TRBJ2-5; TRBD1 matches at 7 bases. The CDR3 has 13 amino acids. The germline gives CDR1 SGHTA, CDR2 FQGTGA. J gave up 3 bases and V 5 bases, and 3 bases lay outside the gene matches. DNA for the CDR3: TGTGCCAGCAGCCCCCAGGGGGAAGAGACCCAGTACTTC. It codes for CASSPQGEETQYF.

The chain recombines TRBV7-3 with TRBJ2-5, with a tentative D call TRBD2 (6 bases). The end of the DNA aligns better with TRBJ2-7, so the J call may be wrong. Germline CDR1 reads SGHTA; CDR2 reads FQGTGA. CDR3 length: 15 residues. The CDR3 loop is CASSLMSGSSYEQYF. The CDR3 coding sequence is TGTGCCAGCAGCTTAATGAGCGGGTCCTCCTACGAGCAGTACTTC.

This clone was observed a handful of times. The rearrangement joins TRBV12-5 to TRBJ2-2, with D perhaps TRBD2 (5 bases). Trimming cost V 9 bases and J 13 bases, with 15 bases left between them. This CDR3 spans 11 amino acids. CDR1 is LGHNT and CDR2 is FRNRAP in the germline V gene. The CDR3, as DNA: TGTGCTAGGGTGGATCCGGGGTTGCTGTTTTTT. Protein product: CARVDPGLLFF.

The chain uses TRBV7-9 and TRBJ2-1; tentatively, D is TRBD2 (5 bases). V was shortened by 1 base and J by 1 base, with 14 bases between the two germline ends. CDR3 length: 17 residues. Germline CDR1 is SEHNR and CDR2 is FQNEAQ (reference sequence). CDR3 sequence: CASSLVGSGGSYNEQFF. The CDR3 nucleotides read TGTGCCAGCAGCTTAGTGGGCTCCGGAGGTTCCTACAATGAGCAGTTCTTC.

On this clone: Other DNA sequences in the sample encode the same CDR3. The V call is TRBV30, the J call TRBJ1-5; possible D gene TRBD1, 5 bases. The germline CDR1 and CDR2 sequences are GTSNPN and SVGIG (reference sequence). V lost 2 bases to trimming and J lost 8 bases, with 13 bases between them. The CDR3 loop spans 13 amino acids. The CDR3 spells CAWSPGDGEPQHF. As DNA, the CDR3 is TGTGCCTGGAGTCCGGGGGATGGGGAGCCCCAGCATTTT.

This chain uses TRBV10-3 with TRBJ1-1, with D possibly TRBD1 on 5 matching bases. V lost 0 bases and J lost 7, with 12 bases in between. Germline V CDR1 and CDR2: ENHRY, SYGVKD. The CDR3 spans 14 residues. CDR3 DNA sequence: TGTGCCATCAGTGAGTCGATGGGGGAGGGTGAAGCTTTCTTT. This translates into CAISESMGEGEAFF.

The chain uses TRBV5-6 and TRBJ1-4; D possibly corresponds to TRBD1 (5 bases). CDR3 size: 14 residues. Germline V gene lookup returns CDR1 SGHDT and CDR2 YYEEEE. V was trimmed by 3 bases and J by 5 bases, leaving 11 bases between them. CDR3 sequence: CASSWGTVNEKLFF. As DNA, the CDR3 is TGTGCCAGCAGCTGGGGGACGGTAAATGAAAAACTGTTTTTT. The entire variable domain, with the rest obtained from reference TRBV5-6 and TRBJ1-4, is as follows: DAGVTQSPTHLIKTRGQQVTLRCSPKSGHDTVSWYQQALGQGPQFIFQYYEEEERQRGNFPDRFSGHQFPNYSSELNVNALLLGDSALYLCASSWGTVNEKLFFGSGTQLSVL.

This clone was recorded only once. The rearrangement links TRBV30 to TRBJ1-3, with D possibly matching TRBD1 (5 bases). V was clipped by 3 bases and J by 0 bases, with 9 bases between them. The V gene's germline CDR1 is GTSNPN and CDR2 SVGIG (reference sequence). CDR3 length: 14 amino acids. The CDR3 nucleotides are TGTGCCTGGAGGAGGGGCTCCTCTGGAAACACCATATATTTT. Translated, it gives CAWRRGSSGNTIYF.

V usage is TRBV5-4 and J usage is TRBJ2-2; 8 bases are shared with TRBD1. V trimming: 4 bases; J trimming: 0 bases; junction bases outside the gene matches: 8. Germline CDR1 SGHNT, CDR2 YYREEE (reference sequence). This CDR3 contains 17 residues. The CDR3 DNA reads as TGTGCCAGCAGCGTAGGACAGGGCGGCCCGAACACCGGGGAGCTGTTTTTT. It yields the protein CASSVGQGGPNTGELFF.

This clone was seen a handful of times. The rearrangement links TRBV6-5 to TRBJ1-5; 7 positions match TRBD1. Germline trimming cut 6 bases from V and 2 bases from J; bases unmatched to any gene: 7. Germline V gives CDR1 MNHEY, CDR2 SVGAGI. The CDR3 covers 15 residues. The CDR3 is CASSPGGVGNQPQHF. CDR3 nucleotide sequence: TGTGCCAGCAGCCCAGGGGGGGTAGGCAATCAGCCCCAGCATTTT.

J is TRBJ2-5 and V is TRBV15; 11 positions agree with TRBD2. J lost 4 bases, V lost 0 bases, and 7 bases had no gene match. The CDR3 spans 17 residues. In germline, CDR1 is LNHNV, CDR2 YYDKDF (reference sequence). The CDR3 coding sequence is TGTGCCACCAGCAGAGATCGGGGCCTAGCGGGGGGAGAGACCCAGTACTTC. This encodes CATSRDRGLAGGETQYF.